The sequence of this T cell receptor beta chain was determined in a study of T cells after yellow fever vaccination. In its sample, this clonotype was seen many times. CDR1 is SNHLY and CDR2 is FYNNEI in the germline V gene. The CDR3 is 13 residues long. Trimming stripped 8 bases from V and 3 bases from J, with 14 bases between. TCRdb re-analysed the 5' RACE reads in MiXCR, keeping a single row per CDR3 protein. The sample records 300,000 to 350,000 distinct CDR3 sequences, 8.1% being singletons. This material consisted of PBMCs, taken 35 to 50 days after the first yellow fever vaccination. The clonotype was recovered from a man aged 18 to 35 who received the YFV17D yellow fever vaccine. V is TRBV2 and J is TRBJ2-7; D might be TRBD2 (5 bases). The CDR3: CASGVGRDYEQYV. In nucleotides, the CDR3 is TGTGCCAGCGGAGTAGGCCGGGACTACGAGCAGTACGTC.